This T cell receptor beta chain was identified during a study of OX40 agonist ivuxolimab in advanced cancers. As for the study more broadly: The costimulatory receptor OX40 (CD134) was targeted by ivuxolimab, a fully human IgG2 agonistic monoclonal antibody. Intravenous ivuxolimab was administered to patients every 2 weeks at six dose levels: 0.01, 0.1, 0.3, 1.5, 3 and 10 mg/kg. Among the roughly 54 dose-escalation patients, roughly 20 had hepatocellular carcinoma, about 15 melanoma, 9 renal cell carcinoma and 9 head and neck cancer. A male proportion of 82.7% and a mean age of around 60 years, ranging from about 20 to 85, were recorded for the dose-escalation cohort. Prior anti-PD-1, anti-PD-L1 or anti-CTLA-4 therapy was permitted, and checkpoint inhibitors had been received by 30% to 40% of dose-escalation patients. Three dose-escalation patients achieved partial responses, one with hepatocellular carcinoma and two with cutaneous melanoma. The purpose of peripheral TCRbeta sequencing was to test whether ivuxolimab changed TCR sequence diversity and led to clonal T-cell expansion. The paper reports the monotherapy dose-escalation portion (N ≈ 50 patients) of the phase I ivuxolimab trial.

Genomic DNA was isolated from the sorted cells so that the TCRbeta CDR3 region could be sequenced. The immunoSEQ Assay was used for sequencing of TCRbeta CDR3 regions. TCRdb took over this immuneACCESS table, retaining in-frame rearrangements with V and J assigned. Such tables are incomplete; in checked studies, under half of the missing clones stem from an unresolved V gene, and the remainder is unexplained. This sample gives fewer than 60,000 clones in total; approximately 79% of them show up just once. The ten largest make up 7.9% of the sample. As to this clone: No antigen is known for it. A junction boundary mismatches the germline segment, possibly from a read error. Within the sample, other DNA sequences also encode this same CDR3.

Patients with a history of autoimmune disease or receiving systemic immunosuppression were excluded from the trial. In every dose cohort, peripheral blood was drawn for TCR sequencing at baseline, cycle 4 day 1, and cycle 7 day 1. Samples came from an open-label, multicenter, first-in-human phase I dose-escalation trial of ivuxolimab. Adults with locally advanced or metastatic melanoma, renal cell carcinoma, hepatocellular carcinoma or head and neck squamous cell carcinoma were enrolled in the trial. CD4+ and CD8+ T cells were sorted separately from peripheral blood before TCR sequencing. CDR3 length: 15 amino acids, cysteine to phenylalanine. Only the CDR3 region is kept as DNA, spanning 45 bases read in frame from base 1. Reading the germline V gene (reference sequence) gives CDR1 WNHNN and CDR2 SYGVQD. The investigation overall reported the following: Low levels of normalized T-cell clonal expansion were also shown by some nonresponding patients. At doses from 0.1 to 3.0 mg/kg, clonal expansion was seen in both CD4+ and CD8+ blood T cells between baseline and week 6. In the 0.1-3.0 mg/kg groups, partial responders had among the lowest normalized peripheral clonal expansion, particularly in CD8+ T cells. After ivuxolimab, expanded clones were on average more numerous among CD8+ T cells than among CD4+ T cells. The antigen specificity of the peripheral T cells that underwent clonal expansion was not determined.

The sequence was collected from an adult with an advanced solid tumor such as melanoma, head and neck, liver or kidney cancer. This chain is built from TRBV10-1 and TRBJ2-7; 9 nucleotides in the junction match TRBD1. Sequences were derived from CD4+ or CD8+ T cells sorted from blood, sampled in a trial of the OX40 agonist ivuxolimab. Read as DNA, the sequence is TGCGCCAGCAGTGAGTCGGGACAGGGCGCCTACGAGCAGTATTTC. Its protein is CASSESGQGAYEQYF.